The T cell receptor (beta chain) described here comes from a study of a mutant IDH1 vaccine in newly diagnosed glioma (dated by TCRdb to the early 2020s). Broadly, across the study: Patients were given eight vaccinations, in weeks 1, 3, 5, 7, 11, 15, 19 and 23, which matched visits V03 through V10. Peripheral blood samples were drawn at six visits, namely V03 (baseline), V05, V07, V10, V12 and V13. Of the roughly 34 treated patients, roughly 60% were male and about 40% were female, and a mean age of roughly 37 years was recorded. Longitudinal TCRB deep sequencing was done for about two dozen treated patients, wherever samples were available for exploratory analyses. Vaccination began 4-6 weeks after radiotherapy alone, or alongside temozolomide cycles in the chemotherapy-containing groups. Prior to enrollment, standard therapy consisting of radiotherapy alone, temozolomide alone, or radiochemotherapy with temozolomide had been administered to patients, with the combination being received by most patients. What the study reported, not specific to this receptor: It was noted by the authors that analyses of patient blood samples could not be reproduced owing to sample limitations. Selection of PBMC samples for TCRB deep sequencing was based on availability. Pseudoprogression seemed to be unrelated to changes in the top peripheral T cell clonotypes found by TCRB sequencing. Vaccine-induced immune responses across multiple MHC alleles were detected in about 92% of patients.

A note on this clone: Its antigen is currently not known. Base qualities are not recorded, but no much larger clone differs from it by a single base.

Library preparation was by the immunoSEQ multiplex PCR assay. Following the manufacturer's protocol, the hsTCRB Kit was used to amplify rearranged TCR beta chain sequences. TCRB libraries were sequenced on an Illumina MiSeq. The original methods were these. Demultiplexing, trimming and gene mapping were performed with the kit vendor's proprietary platform. The source is immuneACCESS, and TCRdb retained only in-frame sequences with V and J called. Part of the clones is not carried over; for the studies checked, unresolved V genes explain less than half of this, and the remainder is unexplained. That table furnishes V, J and clone size, whereas the DNA furnished D and trimming. This sample lists roughly 30,000 clones; about four fifths were detected once. The biggest ten clones account for under 20% of the sample. The intended sense of this specimen's time point label: week 23, last vaccination. A 20-mer mutant IDH1 peptide at 300 micrograms in Montanide made up each vaccine dose, which was injected subcutaneously together with topical imiquimod. The donors had newly diagnosed IDH1-mutant astrocytomas of WHO grade 3 or 4 that showed loss of nuclear ATRX. The samples were drawn from NOA16, a multicentre, single-arm, open-label phase I trial in Germany that tested a mutant IDH1 peptide vaccine in humans for the first time. Genomic DNA for TCRB sequencing was extracted from EDTA blood using the DNeasy Blood and Tissue Kit.

This clonotype was sampled from a woman aged 25 to 39 with glioma. The sequencing used PBMCs, collected from a glioma patient whose treatment included an IDH1 peptide vaccine.

The nucleotides read TGCAGTGCTCACAGGGGGCTCGAGCAGTACTTC. This sequence encodes CSAHRGLEQYF. This receptor chain uses TRBV20-1 and TRBJ2-7; 9 bases in the middle match TRBD1. The CDR3 numbers 11 residues from cysteine through phenylalanine. This entry keeps only the CDR3 DNA: 33 bases, framed from base 1. The germline V gene encodes CDR1 DFQATT and CDR2 SNEGSKA (reference sequence). Trimming accounts for 5 bases at V and 6 bases at J, while the number of junction bases matched to no gene is 2.